This T cell receptor (beta chain) came from a study of cytomegalovirus exposure and HLA in healthy donors. The CDR3 has 15 residues. CDR1 is KGHSH and CDR2 is LQKENI in the germline V gene. Trimming took off 3 bases at V and 0 bases at J, with 10 bases between the two ends. PCR used 60 Vbeta primers and 13 Jbeta primers. Measured with immunoSEQ multiplex PCR; TCRdb has only the in-frame clones, and not every one. This sample has under 200,000 clones, with about 75% found just once. The genes are TRBV18 and TRBJ2-3; D is perhaps TRBD1 (6 bases). The clonotype originates from a woman in her fifties or sixties in good health and CMV-seropositive. Material: PBMCs. This CDR3 is CASSPGARSTDTQYF. In nucleotides, the CDR3 is TGTGCCAGCTCACCGGGGGCACGAAGCACAGATACGCAGTATTTT.